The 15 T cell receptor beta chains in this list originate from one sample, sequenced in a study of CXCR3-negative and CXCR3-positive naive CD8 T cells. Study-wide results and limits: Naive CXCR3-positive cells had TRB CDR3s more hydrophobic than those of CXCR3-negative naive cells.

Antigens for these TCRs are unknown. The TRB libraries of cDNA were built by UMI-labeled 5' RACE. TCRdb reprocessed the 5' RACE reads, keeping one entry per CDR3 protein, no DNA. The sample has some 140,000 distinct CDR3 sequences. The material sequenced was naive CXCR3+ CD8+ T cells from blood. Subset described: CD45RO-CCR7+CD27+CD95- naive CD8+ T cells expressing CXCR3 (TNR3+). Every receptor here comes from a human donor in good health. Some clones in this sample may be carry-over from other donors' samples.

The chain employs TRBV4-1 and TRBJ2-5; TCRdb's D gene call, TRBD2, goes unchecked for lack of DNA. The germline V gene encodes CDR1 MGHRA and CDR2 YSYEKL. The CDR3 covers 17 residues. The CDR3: CASSQEPTSGRGGTQYF.

The CDR3 region is CSAVSTGTGSTEAFF. This chain uses TRBV20-1 with TRBJ1-1; TCRdb returns TRBD1, unconfirmable since there is no DNA. Germline V gene sequence: CDR1 DFQATT, CDR2 SNEGSKA (reference sequence). This CDR3 spans 15 amino acids.

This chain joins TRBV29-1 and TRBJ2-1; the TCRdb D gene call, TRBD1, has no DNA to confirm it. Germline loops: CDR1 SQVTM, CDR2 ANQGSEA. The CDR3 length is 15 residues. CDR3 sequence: CSATMTGYPYNEQFF.

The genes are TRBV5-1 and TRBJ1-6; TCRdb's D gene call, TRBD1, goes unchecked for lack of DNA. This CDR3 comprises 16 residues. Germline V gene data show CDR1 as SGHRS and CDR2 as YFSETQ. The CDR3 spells CASSWGTVRARSPLHF. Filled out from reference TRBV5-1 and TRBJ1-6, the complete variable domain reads KAGVTQTPRYLIKTRGQQVTLSCSPISGHRSVSWYQQTPGQGLQFLFEYFSETQRNKGNFPGRFSGRQFSNSRSEMNVSTLELGDSALYLCASSWGTVRARSPLHFGNGTRLTVT.

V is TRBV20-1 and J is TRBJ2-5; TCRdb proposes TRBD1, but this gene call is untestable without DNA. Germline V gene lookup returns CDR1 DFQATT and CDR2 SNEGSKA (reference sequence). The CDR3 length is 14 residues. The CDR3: CSASRGQGAETQYF.

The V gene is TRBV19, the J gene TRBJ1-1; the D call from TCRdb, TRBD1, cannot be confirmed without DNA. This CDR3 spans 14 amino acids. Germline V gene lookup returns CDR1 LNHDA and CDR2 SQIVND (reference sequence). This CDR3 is CARKDRGDNTEAFF.

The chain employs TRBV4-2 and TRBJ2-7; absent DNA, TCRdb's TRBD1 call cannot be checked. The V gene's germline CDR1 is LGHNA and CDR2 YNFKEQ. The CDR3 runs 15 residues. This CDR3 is CASSQDLGTGGEQYF.

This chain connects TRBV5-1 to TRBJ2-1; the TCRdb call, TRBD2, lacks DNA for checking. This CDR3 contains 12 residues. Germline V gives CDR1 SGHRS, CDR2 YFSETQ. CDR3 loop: CASRAAEGEQFF.

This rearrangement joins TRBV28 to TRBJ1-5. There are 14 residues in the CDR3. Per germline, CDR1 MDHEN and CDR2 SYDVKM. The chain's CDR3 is CASSYPEAVLPQHF.

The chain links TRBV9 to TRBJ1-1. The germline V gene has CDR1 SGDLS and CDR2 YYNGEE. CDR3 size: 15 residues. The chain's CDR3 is CASSVATGPDTEAFF.

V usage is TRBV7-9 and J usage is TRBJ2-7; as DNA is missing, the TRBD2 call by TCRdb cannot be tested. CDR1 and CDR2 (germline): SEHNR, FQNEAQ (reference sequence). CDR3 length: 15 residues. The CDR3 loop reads CASSSPSGGFDEQYF.

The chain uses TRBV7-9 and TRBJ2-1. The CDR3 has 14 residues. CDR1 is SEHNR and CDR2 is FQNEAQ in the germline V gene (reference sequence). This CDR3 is CASSLVPSANEQFF.

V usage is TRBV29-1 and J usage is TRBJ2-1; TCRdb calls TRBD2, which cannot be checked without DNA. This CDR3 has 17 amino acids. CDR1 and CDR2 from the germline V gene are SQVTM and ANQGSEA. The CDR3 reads CSVGGLAGGHEYNEQFF.

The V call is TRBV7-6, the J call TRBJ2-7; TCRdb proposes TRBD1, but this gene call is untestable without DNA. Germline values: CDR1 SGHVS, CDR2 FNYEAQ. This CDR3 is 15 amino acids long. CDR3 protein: CASSSGQGAMGEQYF.

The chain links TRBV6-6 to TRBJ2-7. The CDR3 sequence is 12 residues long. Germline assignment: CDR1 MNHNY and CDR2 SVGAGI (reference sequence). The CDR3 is CASSSHDYEQYF.